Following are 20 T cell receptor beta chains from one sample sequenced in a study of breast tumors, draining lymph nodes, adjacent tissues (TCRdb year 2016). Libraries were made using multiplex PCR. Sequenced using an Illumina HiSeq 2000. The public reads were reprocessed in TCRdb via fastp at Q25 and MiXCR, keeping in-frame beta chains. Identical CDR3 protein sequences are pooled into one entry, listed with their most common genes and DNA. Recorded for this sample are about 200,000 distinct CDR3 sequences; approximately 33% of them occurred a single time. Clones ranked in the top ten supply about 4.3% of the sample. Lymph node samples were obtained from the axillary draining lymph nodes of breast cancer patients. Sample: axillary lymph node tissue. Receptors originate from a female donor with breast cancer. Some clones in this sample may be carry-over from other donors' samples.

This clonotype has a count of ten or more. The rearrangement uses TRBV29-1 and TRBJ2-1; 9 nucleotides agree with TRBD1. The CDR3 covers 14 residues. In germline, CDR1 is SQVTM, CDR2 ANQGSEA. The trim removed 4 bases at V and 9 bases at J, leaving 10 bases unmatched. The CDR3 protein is CSVGDRVRGGEQFF. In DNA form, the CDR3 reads TGCAGCGTTGGGGACAGGGTTAGGGGCGGTGAGCAGTTCTTC.

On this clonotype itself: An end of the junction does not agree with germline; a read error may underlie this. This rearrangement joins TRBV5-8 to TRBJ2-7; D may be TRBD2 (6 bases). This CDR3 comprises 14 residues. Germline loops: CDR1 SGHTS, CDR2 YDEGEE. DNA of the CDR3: TGTACCAGCAGCTTGGGCTCTAGGAGGGACGAGCAGTACTTC. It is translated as CTSSLGSRRDEQYF.

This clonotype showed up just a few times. CDR3 in DNA: TGTGCCAGCAGTTTAATGGGACAGGGATACTATGGCTACACCTTC. Its translation is CASSLMGQGYYGYTF. The chain uses TRBV27 and TRBJ1-2; 9 bases are a match to TRBD1. Unmatched junction bases numbered 4, after V lost 2 bases and J lost 3 bases. Germline loops: CDR1 MNHEY, CDR2 SMNVEV (reference sequence). The CDR3 covers 15 residues.

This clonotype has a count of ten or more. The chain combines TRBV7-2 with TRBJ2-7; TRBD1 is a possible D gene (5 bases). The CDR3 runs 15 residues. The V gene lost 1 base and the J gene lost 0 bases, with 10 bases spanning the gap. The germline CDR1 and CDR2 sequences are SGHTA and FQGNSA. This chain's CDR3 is CASSLGRQSSYEQYF. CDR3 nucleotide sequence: TGTGCCAGCAGCTTAGGACGACAGAGCTCCTACGAGCAGTACTTC.

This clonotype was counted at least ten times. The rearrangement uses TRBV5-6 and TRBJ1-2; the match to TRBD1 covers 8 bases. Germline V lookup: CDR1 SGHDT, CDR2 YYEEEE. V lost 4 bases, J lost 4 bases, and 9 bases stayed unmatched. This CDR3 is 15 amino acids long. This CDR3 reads CASSPQQGVAYGYTF. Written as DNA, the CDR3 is TGTGCCAGCAGCCCCCAACAGGGGGTTGCCTATGGCTACACCTTC. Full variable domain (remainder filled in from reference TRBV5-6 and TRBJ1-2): DAGVTQSPTHLIKTRGQQVTLRCSPKSGHDTVSWYQQALGQGPQFIFQYYEEEERQRGNFPDRFSGHQFPNYSSELNVNALLLGDSALYLCASSPQQGVAYGYTFGSGTRLTVV.

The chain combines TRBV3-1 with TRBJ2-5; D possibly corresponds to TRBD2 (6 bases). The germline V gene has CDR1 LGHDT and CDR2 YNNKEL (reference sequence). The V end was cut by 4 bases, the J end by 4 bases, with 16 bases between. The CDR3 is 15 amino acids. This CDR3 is CASSLSDWGGETQYF. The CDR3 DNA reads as TGTGCCAGCAGCCTCTCGGACTGGGGAGGAGAGACCCAGTACTTC.

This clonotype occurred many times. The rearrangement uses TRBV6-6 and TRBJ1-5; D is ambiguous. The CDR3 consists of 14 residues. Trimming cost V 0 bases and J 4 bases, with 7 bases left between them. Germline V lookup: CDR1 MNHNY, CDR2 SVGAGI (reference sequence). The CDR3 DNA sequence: TGTGCCAGCAGTTACTCGAGACCAAATCAGCCCCAGCATTTT. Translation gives CASSYSRPNQPQHF.

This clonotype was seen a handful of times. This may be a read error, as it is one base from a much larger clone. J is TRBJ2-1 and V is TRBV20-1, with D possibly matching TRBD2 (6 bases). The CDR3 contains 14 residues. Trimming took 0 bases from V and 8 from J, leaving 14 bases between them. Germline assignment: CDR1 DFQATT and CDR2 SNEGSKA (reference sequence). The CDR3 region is CSARDPPGVDEQFF. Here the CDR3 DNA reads TGCAGTGCTAGAGACCCCCCGGGGGTAGATGAGCAGTTCTTC.

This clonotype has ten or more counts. CDR3 nucleotide sequence: TGTGCCAGCAGTGCCTCCGCCCTTTTCGAGGAGCTGTTTTTT. This codes for CASSASALFEELFF. The rearrangement uses TRBV2 and TRBJ2-2; D call uncertain. CDR1 and CDR2 (germline): SNHLY, FYNNEI. This CDR3 is 14 amino acids long. The V gene lost 4 bases and the J gene lost 10 bases, with 16 bases spanning the gap.

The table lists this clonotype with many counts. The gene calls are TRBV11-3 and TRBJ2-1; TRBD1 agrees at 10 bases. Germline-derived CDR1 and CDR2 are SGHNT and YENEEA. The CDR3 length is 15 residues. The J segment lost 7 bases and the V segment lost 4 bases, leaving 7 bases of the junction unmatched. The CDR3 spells CASSSTWDRGNEQFF. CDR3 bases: TGTGCCAGCAGCTCCACCTGGGACAGGGGTAATGAGCAGTTCTTC.

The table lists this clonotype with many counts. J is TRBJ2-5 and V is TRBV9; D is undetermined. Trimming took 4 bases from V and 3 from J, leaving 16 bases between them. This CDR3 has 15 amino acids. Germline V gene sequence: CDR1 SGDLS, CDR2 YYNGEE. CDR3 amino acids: CASSFSPAIEETQYF. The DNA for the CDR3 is TGTGCCAGCAGCTTCAGCCCGGCGATCGAAGAGACCCAGTACTTC.

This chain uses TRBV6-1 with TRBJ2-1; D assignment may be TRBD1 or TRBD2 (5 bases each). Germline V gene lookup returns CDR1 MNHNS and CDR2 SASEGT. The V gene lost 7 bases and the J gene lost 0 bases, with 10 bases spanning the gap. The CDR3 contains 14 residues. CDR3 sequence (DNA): TGTGCCAGCACAAAGGGACGCTCCTACAATGAGCAGTTCTTC. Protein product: CASTKGRSYNEQFF.

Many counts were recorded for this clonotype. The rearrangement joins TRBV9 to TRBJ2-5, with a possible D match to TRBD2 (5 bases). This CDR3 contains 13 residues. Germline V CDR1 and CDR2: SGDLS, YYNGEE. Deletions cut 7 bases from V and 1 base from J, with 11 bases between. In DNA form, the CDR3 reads TGTGCCAGCGGCGGAGGAACCCAAGAGACCCAGTACTTC. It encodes CASGGGTQETQYF.

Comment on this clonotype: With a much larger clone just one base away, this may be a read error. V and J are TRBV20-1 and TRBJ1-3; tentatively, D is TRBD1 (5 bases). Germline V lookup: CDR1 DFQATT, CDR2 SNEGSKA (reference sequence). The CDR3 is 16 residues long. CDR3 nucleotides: TGCAGTGCTAGAGGGGCTGACAGACGCTCTGGAAACACCGTATATTTT. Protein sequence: CSARGADRRSGNTVYF.

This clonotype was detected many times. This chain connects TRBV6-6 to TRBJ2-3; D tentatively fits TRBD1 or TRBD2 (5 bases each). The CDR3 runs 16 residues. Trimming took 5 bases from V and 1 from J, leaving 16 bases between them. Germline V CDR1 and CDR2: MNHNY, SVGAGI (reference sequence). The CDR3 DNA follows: TGTGCCAGCAGTCTTACACAGGACTCGGGCACAGATACGCAGTATTTT. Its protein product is CASSLTQDSGTDTQYF.

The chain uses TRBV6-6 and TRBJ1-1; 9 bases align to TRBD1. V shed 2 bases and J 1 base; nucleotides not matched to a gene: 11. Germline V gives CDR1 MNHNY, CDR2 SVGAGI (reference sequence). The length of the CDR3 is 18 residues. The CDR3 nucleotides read TGTGCCAGCAGTTACCCGAGGACAGGGGAAGGTTCGAACACTGAAGCTTTCTTT. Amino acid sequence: CASSYPRTGEGSNTEAFF.

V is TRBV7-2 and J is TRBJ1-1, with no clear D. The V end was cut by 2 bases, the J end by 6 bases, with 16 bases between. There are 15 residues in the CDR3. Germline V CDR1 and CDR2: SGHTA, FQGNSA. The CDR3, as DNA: TGTGCCAGCAGCTTACTCGGCCTCTCGGGCGCTGAAGCTTTCTTT. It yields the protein CASSLLGLSGAEAFF.

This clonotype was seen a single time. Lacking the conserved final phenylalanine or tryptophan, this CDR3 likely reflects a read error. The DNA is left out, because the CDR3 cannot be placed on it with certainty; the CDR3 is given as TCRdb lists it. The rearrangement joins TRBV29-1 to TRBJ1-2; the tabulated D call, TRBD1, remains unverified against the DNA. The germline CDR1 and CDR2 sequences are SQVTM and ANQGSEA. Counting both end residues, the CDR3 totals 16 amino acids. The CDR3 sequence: CSVGRGKGLSYYGYAL.

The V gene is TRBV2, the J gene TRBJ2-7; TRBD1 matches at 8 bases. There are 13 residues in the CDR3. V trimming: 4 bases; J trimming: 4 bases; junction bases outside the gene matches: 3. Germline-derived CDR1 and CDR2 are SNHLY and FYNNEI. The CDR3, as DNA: TGTGCCAGCAGTGTAAGACAGGGGTACGAGCAGTACTTC. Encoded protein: CASSVRQGYEQYF.

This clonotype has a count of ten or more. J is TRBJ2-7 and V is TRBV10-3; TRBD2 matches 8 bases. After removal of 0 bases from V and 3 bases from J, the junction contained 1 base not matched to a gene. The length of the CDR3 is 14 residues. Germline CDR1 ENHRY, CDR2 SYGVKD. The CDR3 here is CAISESSGSYEQYF. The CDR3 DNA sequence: TGTGCCATCAGTGAGTCAAGCGGGAGCTACGAGCAGTACTTC.